The sequence of this T cell receptor beta chain was determined in a study of identical twins. General observations from the study: Abundant cord blood beta clonotypes carried fewer insertions; memory repertoires showed none.

Healthy Caucasians alone served as donors. This CDR3 has 15 residues. V was shortened by 1 base and J by 5 bases, with 14 bases between the two germline ends. Germline V gives CDR1 MGHRA, CDR2 YSYEKL. MiXCR was run by TCRdb on the 5' RACE reads, yielding one entry per CDR3 protein. The table includes about 330,000 distinct CDR3 sequences, 12% detected once. This clonotype occurred a few times. Its target is unknown. In addition, the sample was reused for a study of yellow fever vaccine responses in identical twins. Per that study: Among the twins, the vaccine T cell response reportedly seemed partly convergent and partly personalized.

V and J are TRBV4-1 and TRBJ1-2; TRBD1 is a possible D gene (5 bases). Sequencing input: CD8+ T cells sorted from blood. This TCR was sampled from a woman aged 18 to 35 in good health. CDR3 coding DNA: TGCGCCAGCAGCCAAGTAGGGGAAGGAGGATATGGCTACACCTTC. Residues: CASSQVGEGGYGYTF.